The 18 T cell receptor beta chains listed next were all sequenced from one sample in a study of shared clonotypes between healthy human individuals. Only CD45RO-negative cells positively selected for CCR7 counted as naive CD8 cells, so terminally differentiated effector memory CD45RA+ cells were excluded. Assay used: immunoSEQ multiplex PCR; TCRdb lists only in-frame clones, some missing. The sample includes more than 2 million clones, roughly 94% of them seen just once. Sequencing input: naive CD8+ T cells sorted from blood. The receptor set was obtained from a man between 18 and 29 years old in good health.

CDR3 nucleotide sequence: TGTGCCAGCAGAGATCGGGCCTCAGCGGACAATGAGCAGTTCTTC. This gives the protein CASRDRASADNEQFF. J is TRBJ2-1 and V is TRBV27; maybe TRBD2 (5 bases). This CDR3 spans 15 amino acids. The ends were cut back, 6 bases at V and 5 bases at J, with 17 bases in the middle. CDR1 and CDR2 (germline): MNHEY, SMNVEV (reference sequence).

The CDR3 sequence: CASSQTGTGTNEQFF. As DNA, the CDR3 is TGTGCCAGCAGCCAGACCGGGACTGGGACCAATGAGCAGTTCTTC. The chain combines TRBV7-9 with TRBJ2-1, with D perhaps TRBD2 (6 bases). The CDR3 spans 15 residues. V lost 5 bases, J lost 6 bases, and 17 bases lay in between. CDR1 is SEHNR, CDR2 FQNEAQ, per germline (reference sequence).

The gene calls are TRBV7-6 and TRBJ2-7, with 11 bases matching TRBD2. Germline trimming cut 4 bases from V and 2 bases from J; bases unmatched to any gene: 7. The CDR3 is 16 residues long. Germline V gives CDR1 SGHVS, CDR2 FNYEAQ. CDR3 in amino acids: CASSSLLAGDTYEQYF. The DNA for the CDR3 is TGTGCCAGCAGCTCTCTACTAGCGGGAGACACCTACGAGCAGTACTTC.

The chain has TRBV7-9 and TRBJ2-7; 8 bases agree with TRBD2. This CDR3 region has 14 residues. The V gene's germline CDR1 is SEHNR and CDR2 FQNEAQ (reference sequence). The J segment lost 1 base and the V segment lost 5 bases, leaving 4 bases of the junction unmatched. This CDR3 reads CASSPLAGSYEQYF. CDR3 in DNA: TGTGCCAGCAGCCCGTTAGCGGGATCCTACGAGCAGTACTTC.

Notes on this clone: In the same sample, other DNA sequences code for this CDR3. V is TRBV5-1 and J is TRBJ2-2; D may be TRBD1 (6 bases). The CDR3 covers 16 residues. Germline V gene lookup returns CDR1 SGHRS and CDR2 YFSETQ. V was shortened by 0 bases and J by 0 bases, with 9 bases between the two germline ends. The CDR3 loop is CASSLERGSNTGELFF. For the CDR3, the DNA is TGCGCCAGCAGCTTGGAAAGGGGGTCGAACACCGGGGAGCTGTTTTTT.

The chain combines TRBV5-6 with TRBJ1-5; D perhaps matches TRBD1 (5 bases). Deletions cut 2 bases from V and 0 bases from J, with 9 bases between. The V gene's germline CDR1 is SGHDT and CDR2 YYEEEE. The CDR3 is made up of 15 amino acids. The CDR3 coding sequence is TGTGCCAGCAGCTTTCAGGGATATAGCAATCAGCCCCAGCATTTT. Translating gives CASSFQGYSNQPQHF.

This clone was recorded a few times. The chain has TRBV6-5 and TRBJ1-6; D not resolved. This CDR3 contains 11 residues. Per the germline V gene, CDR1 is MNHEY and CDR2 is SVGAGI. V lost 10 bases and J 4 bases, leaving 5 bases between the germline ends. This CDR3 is CATGYNSPLHF. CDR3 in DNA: TGTGCCACTGGGTATAATTCACCCCTCCACTTT.

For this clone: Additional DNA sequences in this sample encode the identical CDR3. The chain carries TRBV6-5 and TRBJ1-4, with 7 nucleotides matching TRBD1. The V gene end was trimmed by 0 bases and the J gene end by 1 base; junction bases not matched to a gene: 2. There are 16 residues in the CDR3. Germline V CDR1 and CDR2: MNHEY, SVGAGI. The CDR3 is CASSYSTGETNEKLFF. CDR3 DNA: TGTGCCAGCAGTTACTCTACAGGGGAAACTAATGAAAAACTGTTTTTT.

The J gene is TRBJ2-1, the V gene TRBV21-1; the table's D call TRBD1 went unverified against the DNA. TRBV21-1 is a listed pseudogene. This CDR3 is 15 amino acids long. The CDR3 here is CASSKATEGANEQFF. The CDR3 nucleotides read TGTGCCAGCAGCAAAGCGACAGAAGGGGCCAATGAGCAGTTCTTC.

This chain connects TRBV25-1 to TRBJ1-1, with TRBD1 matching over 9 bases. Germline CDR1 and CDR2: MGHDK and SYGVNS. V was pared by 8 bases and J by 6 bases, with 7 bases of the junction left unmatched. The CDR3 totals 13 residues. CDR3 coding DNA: TGTGCCAGCTGGGGACAGGGAAGGGCTGAAGCTTTCTTT. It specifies CASWGQGRAEAFF. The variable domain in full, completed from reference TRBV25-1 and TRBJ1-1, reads EADIYQTPRYLVIGTGKKITLECSQTMGHDKMYWYQQDPGMELHLIHYSYGVNSTEKGDLSSESTVSRIRTEHFPLTLESARPSHTSQYLCASWGQGRAEAFFGQGTRLTVV.

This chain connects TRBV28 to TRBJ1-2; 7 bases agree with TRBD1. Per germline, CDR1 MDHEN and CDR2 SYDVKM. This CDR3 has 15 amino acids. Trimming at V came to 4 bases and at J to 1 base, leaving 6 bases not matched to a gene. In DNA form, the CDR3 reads TGTGCCAGCAGTTCCGGGACAGCCATTAACTATGGCTACACCTTC. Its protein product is CASSSGTAINYGYTF.

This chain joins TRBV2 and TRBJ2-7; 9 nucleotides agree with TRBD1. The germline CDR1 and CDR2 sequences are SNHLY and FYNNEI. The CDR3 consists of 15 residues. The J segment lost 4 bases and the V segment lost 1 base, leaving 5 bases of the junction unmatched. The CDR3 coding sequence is TGTGCCAGCAGTGAAGGGCGGGACAGGGTGTACGAGCAGTACTTC. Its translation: CASSEGRDRVYEQYF.

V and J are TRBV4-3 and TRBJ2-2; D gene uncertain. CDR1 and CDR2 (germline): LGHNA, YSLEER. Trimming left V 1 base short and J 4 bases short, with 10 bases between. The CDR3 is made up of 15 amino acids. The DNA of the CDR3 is TGCGCCAGCAGCCAAGTCACTAAATCCACCGGGGAGCTGTTTTTT. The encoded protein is CASSQVTKSTGELFF.

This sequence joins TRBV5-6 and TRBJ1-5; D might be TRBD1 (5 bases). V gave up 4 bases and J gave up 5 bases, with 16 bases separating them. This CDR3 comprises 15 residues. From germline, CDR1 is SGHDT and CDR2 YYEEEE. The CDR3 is CASSPSTRGDQPQHF. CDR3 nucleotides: TGTGCCAGCAGCCCTTCAACCCGAGGGGATCAGCCCCAGCATTTT.

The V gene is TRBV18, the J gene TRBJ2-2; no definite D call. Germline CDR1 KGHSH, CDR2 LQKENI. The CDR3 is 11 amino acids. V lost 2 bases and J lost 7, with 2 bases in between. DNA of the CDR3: TGTGCCAGCTCACCAGACGGGGAGCTGTTTTTT. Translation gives CASSPDGELFF. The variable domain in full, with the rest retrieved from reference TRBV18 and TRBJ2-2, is NAGVMQNPRHLVRRRGQEARLRCSPMKGHSHVYWYRQLPEEGLKFMVYLQKENIIDESGMPKERFSAEFPKEGPSILRIQQVVRGDSAAYFCASSPDGELFFGEGSRLTVL.

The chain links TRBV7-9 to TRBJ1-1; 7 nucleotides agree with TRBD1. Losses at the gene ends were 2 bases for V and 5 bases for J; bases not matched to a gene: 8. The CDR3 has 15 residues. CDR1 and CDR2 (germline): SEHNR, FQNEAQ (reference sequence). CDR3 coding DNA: TGTGCCAGCAGCTTACTGGGCACAGGGGAGACTGAAGCTTTCTTT. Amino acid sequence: CASSLLGTGETEAFF.

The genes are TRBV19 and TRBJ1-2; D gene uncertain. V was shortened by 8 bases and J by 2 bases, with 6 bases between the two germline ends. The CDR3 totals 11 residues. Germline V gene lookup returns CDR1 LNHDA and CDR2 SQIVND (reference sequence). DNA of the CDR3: TGTGCCAGTCGGAGAAACTATGGCTACACCTTC. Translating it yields CASRRNYGYTF.

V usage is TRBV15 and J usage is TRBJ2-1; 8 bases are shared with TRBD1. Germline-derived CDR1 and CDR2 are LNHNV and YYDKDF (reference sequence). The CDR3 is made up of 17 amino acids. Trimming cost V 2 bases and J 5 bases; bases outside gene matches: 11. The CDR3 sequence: CATSRPQRTGSDNEQFF. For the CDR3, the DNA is TGTGCCACCAGCAGACCTCAAAGGACAGGGTCCGACAATGAGCAGTTCTTC. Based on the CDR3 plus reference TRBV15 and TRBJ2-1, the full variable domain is DAMVIQNPRYQVTQFGKPVTLSCSQTLNHNVMYWYQQKSSQAPKLLFHYYDKDFNNEADTPDNFQSRRPNTSFCFLDIRSPGLGDTAMYLCATSRPQRTGSDNEQFFGPGTRLTVL.